The 28 T cell receptor beta chains below were found in one sample sequenced in a study of identifying expanded T cells in peripheral blood. Profiled with immunoSEQ multiplex PCR; TCRdb holds only in-frame clones, not every one. The sample has 75,000 to 100,000 clones, about 89% seen once. Sequencing was performed on blood. The receptors were sampled from a person aged 18 to 69 in good health.

The chain uses TRBV5-4 and TRBJ2-1; D is possibly TRBD2 (7 bases). This CDR3 contains 14 residues. Deletions cut 4 bases from V and 13 bases from J, with 21 bases between. Germline V gene data show CDR1 as SGHNT and CDR2 as YYREEE (reference sequence). CDR3 bases: TGTGCCAGCAGCCCGGAGCGGGATTGGGGGCATCAGTTCTTC. Amino acids: CASSPERDWGHQFF.

J is TRBJ2-7 and V is TRBV11-2, with 9 bases matching TRBD2. The CDR3 runs to 18 residues. The junction had 14 bases not matched to a gene; V was cut back by 2 bases and J by 3 bases. CDR1 and CDR2 (germline): SGHAT, FQNNGV. DNA for the CDR3: TGTGCCAGCAGCTTAATAAATCGCGGGAGGGGGAAACTCTACGAGCAGTACTTC. Encoded protein: CASSLINRGRGKLYEQYF.

The chain is built from TRBV5-1 and TRBJ2-7; D unresolved. There are 14 residues in the CDR3. V shed 0 bases and J shed 2 bases, with 9 bases lying between them. The germline gives CDR1 SGHRS, CDR2 YFSETQ. The CDR3 here is CASSLARAPYEQYF. CDR3 DNA sequence: TGCGCCAGCAGCTTGGCCCGGGCTCCCTACGAGCAGTACTTC.

The sample holds one count of this clone. The chain recombines TRBV7-2 with TRBJ2-2; the D is unclear. Germline CDR1 and CDR2: SGHTA and FQGNSA. Trimming removed 4 bases from V and 3 bases from J, with 12 bases in between. This CDR3 has 15 amino acids. For the CDR3, the DNA is TGTGCCAGCAGCTCACTCGGACCACACACCGGGGAGCTGTTTTTT. Amino acid sequence: CASSSLGPHTGELFF.

The chain combines TRBV5-1 with TRBJ1-4; no firm D call. This CDR3 region has 15 residues. V dropped 0 bases and J dropped 7 bases, with 13 bases sitting between them. Germline values: CDR1 SGHRS, CDR2 YFSETQ. CDR3 in amino acids: CASSLGGFRAEKLFF. The CDR3 DNA follows: TGCGCCAGCAGCTTGGGAGGGTTTCGAGCTGAAAAACTGTTTTTT.

The gene calls are TRBV5-4 and TRBJ1-2, with 8 bases aligning to TRBD1. Germline CDR1 SGHNT, CDR2 YYREEE (reference sequence). This CDR3 has 15 residues. V trimming: 0 bases; J trimming: 0 bases; junction bases outside the gene matches: 1. CDR3 nucleotide sequence: TGTGCCAGCAGCTTGGGACAGGGGCCTAACTATGGCTACACCTTC. Encoded protein: CASSLGQGPNYGYTF.

The V call is TRBV4-1, the J call TRBJ2-7; 9 positions agree with TRBD2. Per the germline V gene, CDR1 is MGHRA and CDR2 is YSYEKL. The CDR3 contains 15 residues. Trimming cost V 1 base and J 4 bases; bases outside gene matches: 5. The CDR3 region has the DNA TGCGCCAGCAGCCAAGCCCCTAGCGGGATTTACGAGCAGTACTTC. Encoded protein: CASSQAPSGIYEQYF.

The chain carries TRBV6-6 and TRBJ1-6; D gene unclear. V lost 8 bases, J lost 5 bases, and 13 bases lay in between. This CDR3 region has 14 residues. Germline V lookup: CDR1 MNHNY, CDR2 SVGAGI (reference sequence). CDR3 nucleotide sequence: TGTGCCAGCTTCACCCAATCCGATAATTCACCCCTCCACTTT. Its protein product is CASFTQSDNSPLHF.

CDR3 loop: CASSFTSGGYNEQFF. The DNA of the CDR3 is TGTGCCAGCAGCTTTACTAGCGGGGGCTACAATGAGCAGTTCTTC. The chain has TRBV7-8 and TRBJ2-1, with 11 positions matching TRBD2. Germline lookup yields CDR1 SGHVS and CDR2 FQNEAQ. V trimming: 3 bases; J trimming: 3 bases; junction bases outside the gene matches: 1. CDR3 size: 15 residues.

With regard to this clone: Other DNA sequences in the sample encode the same CDR3. The chain links TRBV9 to TRBJ1-2; D possibly corresponds to TRBD1 (6 bases). V was shortened by 0 bases and J by 4 bases, with 10 bases between the two germline ends. Germline assignment: CDR1 SGDLS and CDR2 YYNGEE. This CDR3 has 14 amino acids. CDR3 loop: CASSVDREGYGYTF. For the CDR3, the DNA is TGTGCCAGCAGCGTAGACAGGGAGGGCTATGGCTACACCTTC. The full variable domain, in which reference TRBV9 and TRBJ1-2 provide the parts outside the CDR3, is DSGVTQTPKHLITATGQRVTLRCSPRSGDLSVYWYQQSLDQGLQFLIQYYNGEERAKGNILERFSAQQFPDLHSELNLSSLELGDSALYFCASSVDREGYGYTFGSGTRLTVV.

The rearrangement links TRBV4-3 to TRBJ1-2; the D is unclear. The ends were cut back, 0 bases at V and 7 bases at J, with 15 bases in the middle. Per germline, CDR1 LGHNA and CDR2 YSLEER. The CDR3 is 15 amino acids. CDR3 protein: CASSQERAGLGGYTF. The CDR3 bases are TGCGCCAGCAGCCAAGAAAGGGCCGGGTTAGGTGGCTACACCTTC.

The chain uses TRBV6-1 and TRBJ2-7; the D is unclear. CDR3 length: 13 amino acids. With 8 bases removed from V and 5 bases from J, the gap between germline ends came to 16 bases. Germline V gene lookup returns CDR1 MNHNS and CDR2 SASEGT. CDR3 amino acids: CASPSNLRHEQYF. In DNA form, the CDR3 reads TGTGCCAGCCCATCGAACCTCAGGCACGAGCAGTACTTC.

The rearrangement joins TRBV6-1 to TRBJ1-2; tentatively, D is TRBD1 (6 bases). Germline V lookup: CDR1 MNHNS, CDR2 SASEGT. CDR3 size: 13 residues. Trimming cost V 6 bases and J 1 base, with 9 bases left between them. The DNA for the CDR3 is TGTGCCAGCAGGAGGACAGTTAACTATGGCTACACCTTC. It is translated as CASRRTVNYGYTF.

V gene TRBV28 combines with J gene TRBJ2-7; 7 bases line up with TRBD1. Germline loops: CDR1 MDHEN, CDR2 SYDVKM. The CDR3 has 12 residues. Trimming at V came to 7 bases and at J to 5 bases, leaving 5 bases not matched to a gene. The CDR3 region has the DNA TGTGCCAGCACACAGGGGATGGACGAGCAGTACTTC. Amino acid sequence: CASTQGMDEQYF.

The V and J genes are TRBV30 and TRBJ1-1; maybe TRBD1 (5 bases). Germline loops: CDR1 GTSNPN, CDR2 SVGIG (reference sequence). The length of the CDR3 is 12 residues. V was pared by 2 bases and J by 1 base, with 5 bases between. CDR3 region: CAWSQGNTEAFF. The CDR3 nucleotides are TGTGCCTGGAGTCAGGGGAACACTGAAGCTTTCTTT.

This chain joins TRBV7-9 and TRBJ1-1, with D possibly TRBD1 on 5 matching bases. The CDR3 covers 12 residues. The germline V gene has CDR1 SEHNR and CDR2 FQNEAQ (reference sequence). V dropped 3 bases and J dropped 10 bases, with 12 bases sitting between them. The CDR3 region is CASSLGETSAFF. In DNA, the CDR3 is TGTGCCAGCAGCTTGGGGGAGACATCAGCTTTCTTT.

The J gene is TRBJ1-2, the V gene TRBV6-5, with D maybe TRBD1 (6 bases). Per germline, CDR1 MNHEY and CDR2 SVGAGI. CDR3 size: 13 residues. V shed 5 bases and J shed 2 bases, with 9 bases lying between them. The chain's CDR3 is CASSQGQNYGYTF. CDR3 DNA: TGTGCCAGCAGTCAAGGACAGAACTATGGCTACACCTTC.

This sequence joins TRBV7-2 and TRBJ2-7; D is perhaps TRBD1 or TRBD2 (6 bases each). Germline-derived CDR1 and CDR2 are SGHTA and FQGNSA. The CDR3 totals 15 residues. Deletions cut 6 bases from V and 0 bases from J, with 15 bases between. This CDR3 reads CASRTQGGSSYEQYF. Here the CDR3 DNA reads TGTGCCAGCAGAACTCAAGGGGGGAGCTCCTACGAGCAGTACTTC. The complete variable domain, with remaining parts taken from reference TRBV7-2 and TRBJ2-7, reads GAGVSQSPSNKVTEKGKDVELRCDPISGHTALYWYRQSLGQGLEFLIYFQGNSAPDKSGLPSDRFSAERTGGSVSTLTIQRTQQEDSAVYLCASRTQGGSSYEQYFGPGTRLTVT.

This clone was recorded once. The V call is TRBV28, the J call TRBJ1-2; D gene uncertain. Trimming stripped 6 bases from V and 4 bases from J, with 9 bases between. Germline V gene data show CDR1 as MDHEN and CDR2 as SYDVKM. The CDR3 totals 12 residues. The CDR3 protein is CASRLSLYGYTF. The CDR3 nucleotides are TGTGCCAGCAGGCTCTCGCTCTATGGCTACACCTTC.

This clone came up a few times. This chain joins TRBV4-1 and TRBJ2-5; TRBD1 agrees at 9 bases. The CDR3 extends over 15 amino acids. The ends lost 0 bases at V and 5 bases at J; junction bases unmatched: 4. Germline V gene sequence: CDR1 MGHRA, CDR2 YSYEKL. In DNA form, the CDR3 reads TGCGCCAGCAGCCAAGACAAGACAGGGGGGGAGACCCAGTACTTC. Translation gives CASSQDKTGGETQYF.

This chain uses TRBV4-3 with TRBJ1-4, with a tentative D call TRBD1 (5 bases). This CDR3 comprises 13 residues. Per the germline V gene, CDR1 is LGHNA and CDR2 is YSLEER. V was cut by 3 bases and J by 8 bases, with 10 bases left in between. The CDR3 loop reads CASSQGLREKLFF. DNA for the CDR3: TGCGCCAGCAGCCAGGGGCTGCGGGAAAAACTGTTTTTT.

The chain has TRBV5-5 and TRBJ2-1; 11 bases fit TRBD2. Germline trimming cut 0 bases from V and 15 bases from J; bases unmatched to any gene: 11. This CDR3 is 15 amino acids long. CDR1 SGHKS and CDR2 YYEKEE come from the germline V gene (reference sequence). The CDR3 DNA follows: TGTGCCAGCAGCTTGGGAATAGCGGGAGGGGGACTTTGGTTCTTC. It codes for CASSLGIAGGGLWFF.

This sequence joins TRBV9 and TRBJ1-5, with D possibly matching TRBD1 (6 bases). The CDR3 is made up of 17 amino acids. V dropped 2 bases and J dropped 2 bases, with 17 bases sitting between them. In germline, CDR1 is SGDLS, CDR2 YYNGEE. The CDR3 sequence: CASSVGQGLWGNQPQHF. The DNA of the CDR3 is TGTGCCAGCAGCGTGGGTCAGGGGTTATGGGGCAATCAGCCCCAGCATTTT.

The chain joins TRBV9 to TRBJ2-3, with a weak D call TRBD2 (6 bases). The CDR3 covers 15 residues. Germline V CDR1 and CDR2: SGDLS, YYNGEE. Trimming pared 0 bases from V and 6 bases from J, leaving 14 bases between. CDR3 in amino acids: CASSVAGALGDTQYF. In DNA, the CDR3 is TGTGCCAGCAGCGTAGCGGGAGCCCTTGGTGATACGCAGTATTTT. Filled out from reference TRBV9 and TRBJ2-3, the complete variable domain reads DSGVTQTPKHLITATGQRVTLRCSPRSGDLSVYWYQQSLDQGLQFLIQYYNGEERAKGNILERFSAQQFPDLHSELNLSSLELGDSALYFCASSVAGALGDTQYFGPGTRLTVL.

V usage is TRBV28 and J usage is TRBJ1-4, with 9 positions matching TRBD1. With 6 bases clipped from V and 6 bases from J, the junction kept 11 bases outside the gene matches. The CDR3 contains 16 residues. CDR1 and CDR2 from the germline V gene are MDHEN and SYDVKM. The CDR3 coding sequence is TGTGCCAGCAGCTTGGGACAGGGTAATGAGGATGAAAAACTGTTTTTT. The encoded protein is CASSLGQGNEDEKLFF.

The chain has TRBV4-1 and TRBJ2-1, with D uncertain. Germline values: CDR1 MGHRA, CDR2 YSYEKL. The CDR3 runs 18 residues. V was cut by 0 bases and J by 2 bases, with 17 bases left in between. This CDR3 reads CASSQDYLPFQPYNEQFF. The CDR3 DNA follows: TGCGCCAGCAGCCAAGATTACCTGCCTTTCCAACCCTACAATGAGCAGTTCTTC.

V and J are TRBV5-1 and TRBJ1-2; the D gene is possibly TRBD1 (6 bases). The V and J ends lost 0 bases and 0 bases respectively, with 15 bases between them. The CDR3 extends over 17 amino acids. The V gene's germline CDR1 is SGHRS and CDR2 YFSETQ. Here the CDR3 DNA reads TGCGCCAGCAGCTTGGAGGGCAGGGGCAGAACTAACTATGGCTACACCTTC. Translation: CASSLEGRGRTNYGYTF.

The chain carries TRBV30 and TRBJ2-1, with D perhaps given as TRBD1 or TRBD2 (5 bases each). Germline CDR1 and CDR2: GTSNPN and SVGIG (reference sequence). The CDR3 sequence is 14 residues long. Trimming took off 5 bases at V and 0 bases at J, with 11 bases between the two ends. The CDR3: CAWGTGGSYNEQFF. The CDR3 bases are TGTGCCTGGGGAACTGGGGGCTCCTACAATGAGCAGTTCTTC. Filled out from reference TRBV30 and TRBJ2-1, the complete variable domain reads SQTIHQWPATLVQPVGSPLSLECTVEGTSNPNLYWYRQAAGRGLQLLFYSVGIGQISSEVPQNLSASRPQDRQFILSSKKLLLSDSGFYLCAWGTGGSYNEQFFGPGTRLTVL.